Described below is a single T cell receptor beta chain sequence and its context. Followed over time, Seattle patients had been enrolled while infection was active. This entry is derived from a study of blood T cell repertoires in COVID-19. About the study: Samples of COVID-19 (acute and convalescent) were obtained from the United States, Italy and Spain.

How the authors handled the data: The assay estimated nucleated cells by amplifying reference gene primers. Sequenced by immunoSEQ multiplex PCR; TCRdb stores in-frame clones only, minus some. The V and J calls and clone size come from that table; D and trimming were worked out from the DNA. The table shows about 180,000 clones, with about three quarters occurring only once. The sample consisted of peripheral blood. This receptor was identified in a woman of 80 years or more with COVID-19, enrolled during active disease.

The CDR3 nucleotides are TGTGCCAGCAGCCAAGGGTCGAGCGGGAGGATCCAAGAGACCCAGTACTTC. It is translated as CASSQGSSGRIQETQYF. This sequence joins TRBV4-2 and TRBJ2-5, with 9 bases matching TRBD2. CDR1 and CDR2 (germline): LGHNA, YNFKEQ. This CDR3 spans 17 amino acids. The V gene end was trimmed by 1 base and the J gene end by 1 base; junction bases not matched to a gene: 7.